This is a list of T cell receptor beta chains from one sample in a study of CD8 T cells in ankylosing spondylitis. One entry per CDR3 protein, called by TCRdb with MiXCR from the 5' RACE reads. The sample carries roughly 260,000 distinct CDR3 sequences, 15% to 20% recorded once. Sequenced sample: blood, either unsorted or a sorted T cell fraction (not recorded which). All receptors derive from a male donor with ankylosing spondylitis or in good health (not recorded which). Both conserved end residues are part of each CDR3. The order of the fields is D gene, J gene, V gene, clone size, CDR3 DNA, CDR3 protein. The D gene is left open where the match is weak. Clone size, where shown, is once, few, many, or a class for clones that have expanded.

D gene: NA; J gene: TRBJ1-5; V gene: TRBV5-1; clone size: many; CDR3 DNA: TGCGCCAGCAGCTTGGCCGGGATGAATCAGCCCCAGCATTTT; CDR3 protein: CASSLAGMNQPQHF
D gene: TRBD2; J gene: TRBJ2-5; V gene: TRBV10-3; clone size: many; CDR3 DNA: TGTGCCATCGCCTCGAGCGGGGGGCAAGAGACCCAGTACTTC; CDR3 protein: CAIASSGGQETQYF
D gene: TRBD1; J gene: TRBJ1-1; V gene: TRBV6-5; clone size: few; CDR3 DNA: TGTGCCAGCAGTTACCAGGGGGGGCCGAACACTGAAGCTTTCTTT; CDR3 protein: CASSYQGGPNTEAFF
D gene: NA; J gene: TRBJ2-5; V gene: TRBV12-3/TRBV12-4; clone size: few; CDR3 DNA: TGTGCCAGCAGTTTCTTGCATCTTCCACAGGAGACCCAGTACTTC; CDR3 protein: CASSFLHLPQETQYF
D gene: TRBD1; J gene: TRBJ2-4; V gene: TRBV7-8; clone size: few; CDR3 DNA: TGTGCCAGCAGCGATGGACAGGGGGGAGGTGGAAACATTCAGTACTTC; CDR3 protein: CASSDGQGGGGNIQYF
D gene: TRBD2; J gene: TRBJ2-1; V gene: TRBV20-1; clone size: NA; CDR3 DNA: TGCAGTGCCTTAGCGGGAGGGCTAGAAAATGAGCAGTTCTTC; CDR3 protein: CSALAGGLENEQFF
D gene: NA; J gene: TRBJ1-1; V gene: TRBV5-5; clone size: NA; CDR3 DNA: TGTGCCAGCGACAAGGGCCTGGACACTGAAGCTTTCTTT; CDR3 protein: CASDKGLDTEAFF
D gene: NA; J gene: TRBJ1-2; V gene: TRBV2; clone size: few; CDR3 DNA: TGTGCCAGCAGTTGGCGCATCTATGGCTACACCTTC; CDR3 protein: CASSWRIYGYTF
D gene: NA; J gene: TRBJ2-5; V gene: TRBV2; clone size: few; CDR3 DNA: TGTGCCAGCAGTGCCCGTGAGACCCAGTACTTC; CDR3 protein: CASSARETQYF
D gene: NA; J gene: TRBJ1-5; V gene: TRBV10-3; clone size: many; CDR3 DNA: TGTGCCATCAGTAGGGACAGCAATCAGCCCCAGCATTTT; CDR3 protein: CAISRDSNQPQHF
D gene: NA; J gene: TRBJ2-1; V gene: TRBV24-1; clone size: many; CDR3 DNA: TGTGCCACCAGTGATTTTTCAGGAAGCTCCTACAATGAGCAGTTCTTC; CDR3 protein: CATSDFSGSSYNEQFF
D gene: NA; J gene: TRBJ1-2; V gene: TRBV7-8; clone size: NA; CDR3 DNA: TGTGCCAGCAGCTTAACCGATGGAGTCCATGGCTACACCTTC; CDR3 protein: CASSLTDGVHGYTF
D gene: TRBD1; J gene: TRBJ2-1; V gene: TRBV24-1; clone size: NA; CDR3 DNA: TGTGCCACCAGTGATTTGGGGACAGGATACAATGAGCAGTTCTTC; CDR3 protein: CATSDLGTGYNEQFF
D gene: NA; J gene: TRBJ1-5; V gene: TRBV20-1; clone size: many; CDR3 DNA: TGCAGTGCTAGACAGGGCGATCAGCCCCAGCATTTT; CDR3 protein: CSARQGDQPQHF
D gene: NA; J gene: TRBJ2-5; V gene: TRBV20-1; clone size: NA; CDR3 DNA: TGCAGTGCTAGCGGTAACCCGGGAAAGTACCAAGAGACCCAGTACTTC; CDR3 protein: CSASGNPGKYQETQYF
D gene: NA; J gene: TRBJ2-3; V gene: TRBV10-3; clone size: few; CDR3 DNA: TGTGCCATCAGTGAGCGGCTGGATACGCAGTATTTT; CDR3 protein: CAISERLDTQYF
D gene: NA; J gene: TRBJ2-3; V gene: TRBV7-2; clone size: NA; CDR3 DNA: TGTGCCAGCAGCTTACGGCTGGGAACGCAGTATTTT; CDR3 protein: CASSLRLGTQYF
D gene: NA; J gene: TRBJ2-5; V gene: TRBV24-1; clone size: few; CDR3 DNA: TGTGCCACCAGTGACCAGGACGTTGGAGAGACCCAGTACTTC; CDR3 protein: CATSDQDVGETQYF
D gene: TRBD2; J gene: TRBJ2-1; V gene: TRBV11-2; clone size: NA; CDR3 DNA: TGTGCCAGCAGCTTCAAGCGGGGGGGCCGCAATGAGCAGTTCTTC; CDR3 protein: CASSFKRGGRNEQFF
D gene: TRBD2; J gene: TRBJ2-4; V gene: TRBV6-1; clone size: NA; CDR3 DNA: TGTGCCAGCAGGGCGGGGGGTTTAGCCAAAAACATTCAGTACTTC; CDR3 protein: CASRAGGLAKNIQYF
D gene: NA; J gene: TRBJ2-3; V gene: TRBV20-1; clone size: few; CDR3 DNA: TGCAGTGCCGTACGAACGGGAGTGGTGACAGATACGCAGTATTTT; CDR3 protein: CSAVRTGVVTDTQYF
D gene: TRBD1; J gene: TRBJ2-1; V gene: TRBV6-5; clone size: NA; CDR3 DNA: TGTGCCAGCAGTTATCAGGGGGCAGCCTACAATGAGCAGTTCTTC; CDR3 protein: CASSYQGAAYNEQFF
D gene: NA; J gene: TRBJ1-1; V gene: TRBV10-3; clone size: NA; CDR3 DNA: TGTGCCATCAGTGAGTCAGGGGGAGGTGGAAACACTGAAGCTTTCTTT; CDR3 protein: CAISESGGGGNTEAFF
D gene: TRBD2; J gene: TRBJ2-1; V gene: TRBV27; clone size: NA; CDR3 DNA: TGTGCCAGCAGTTTTACTAGCGGGAGGGCCTGGACTGAGCAGTTCTTC; CDR3 protein: CASSFTSGRAWTEQFF
D gene: TRBD1; J gene: TRBJ1-2; V gene: TRBV15; clone size: few; CDR3 DNA: TGTGCCACCAGCAGGGAAAACAGGGGATCGGATGGCTACACCTTC; CDR3 protein: CATSRENRGSDGYTF
D gene: NA; J gene: TRBJ1-1; V gene: TRBV27; clone size: few; CDR3 DNA: TGTGCCAGCAGTTTTAGGGGGGCGAACACTGAAGCTTTCTTT; CDR3 protein: CASSFRGANTEAFF
D gene: TRBD1; J gene: TRBJ1-5; V gene: TRBV5-1; clone size: few; CDR3 DNA: TGCGCCAGCAACTCGGACAGGGGGAGTCAGCCCCAGCATTTT; CDR3 protein: CASNSDRGSQPQHF
D gene: TRBD1; J gene: TRBJ2-3; V gene: TRBV5-1; clone size: many; CDR3 DNA: TGCGCCAGCAGCAGAGGGACAGTGACAGATACGCAGTATTTT; CDR3 protein: CASSRGTVTDTQYF
D gene: TRBD2; J gene: TRBJ2-4; V gene: TRBV28; clone size: NA; CDR3 DNA: TGTGCCAGCAGTCATAGCGGGAGAGGCATTCAGTACTTC; CDR3 protein: CASSHSGRGIQYF
D gene: TRBD1; J gene: TRBJ1-2; V gene: TRBV15; clone size: few; CDR3 DNA: TGTGCCACCAGCATGGACAGGGTGAGGCCTAACTATGGCTACACCTTC; CDR3 protein: CATSMDRVRPNYGYTF
D gene: TRBD1; J gene: TRBJ1-1; V gene: TRBV5-1; clone size: once; CDR3 DNA: TGCGCCAGCAGCTCCCGGACAGGGGACACTGAAGCTTTCTTT; CDR3 protein: CASSSRTGDTEAFF
D gene: TRBD2; J gene: TRBJ2-3; V gene: TRBV5-5; clone size: NA; CDR3 DNA: TGTGCCAGCAGACCCCTACTAGCGGTTAGCACAGATACGCAGTATTTT; CDR3 protein: CASRPLLAVSTDTQYF
D gene: NA; J gene: TRBJ2-6; V gene: TRBV20-1; clone size: few; CDR3 DNA: TGCAGTGCTAACCAGGGCATCTCTGGGGCCAACGTCCTGACTTTC; CDR3 protein: CSANQGISGANVLTF
D gene: NA; J gene: TRBJ1-5; V gene: TRBV12-3/TRBV12-4; clone size: few; CDR3 DNA: TGTGCCAGCAGCCGGGGAGGTCAGCCCCAGCATTTT; CDR3 protein: CASSRGGQPQHF
D gene: TRBD2; J gene: TRBJ2-5; V gene: TRBV7-2; clone size: NA; CDR3 DNA: TGTGCCAGCAGCTCCCTAGCGGGGGGGCGGGAGACCCAGTACTTC; CDR3 protein: CASSSLAGGRETQYF
D gene: TRBD1; J gene: TRBJ2-1; V gene: TRBV28; clone size: few; CDR3 DNA: TGTGCCAGCAGTTTGGGACAGGGATTCAACTCCTACAATGAGCAGTTCTTC; CDR3 protein: CASSLGQGFNSYNEQFF
D gene: TRBD1; J gene: TRBJ2-5; V gene: TRBV5-5; clone size: NA; CDR3 DNA: TGTGCCAGCAGCACCGGGACAGGGTTTTATGACCAGTACTTC; CDR3 protein: CASSTGTGFYDQYF
D gene: TRBD2; J gene: TRBJ2-1; V gene: TRBV7-7; clone size: many; CDR3 DNA: TGTGCTAGCAGCCCGGGACTAGCGGGGGATGAGCAGTTCTTC; CDR3 protein: CASSPGLAGDEQFF
D gene: NA; J gene: TRBJ2-3; V gene: TRBV18; clone size: NA; CDR3 DNA: TGTGCCAGCTCACCAAGGGGACTGAGCACAGATACGCAGTATTTT; CDR3 protein: CASSPRGLSTDTQYF
D gene: NA; J gene: TRBJ2-5; V gene: TRBV3-1; clone size: few; CDR3 DNA: TGTGCCAGCAGCAAGACAGGAGAGACCCAGTACTTC; CDR3 protein: CASSKTGETQYF
D gene: TRBD2; J gene: TRBJ2-2; V gene: TRBV7-7; clone size: few; CDR3 DNA: TGTGCCAGCAGCTTAGTTCCGTTGGGACTAGCGGATGGGACCGGGGAGCTGTTTTTT; CDR3 protein: CASSLVPLGLADGTGELFF
D gene: NA; J gene: TRBJ1-1; V gene: TRBV20-1; clone size: many; CDR3 DNA: TGCAGTGCTAATCGGGGGCTGATGAACACTGAAGCTTTCTTT; CDR3 protein: CSANRGLMNTEAFF
D gene: NA; J gene: TRBJ2-3; V gene: TRBV5-1; clone size: NA; CDR3 DNA: TGCGTCAGCAGAGAAAATACGCGCACAGATACGCAGTATTTT; CDR3 protein: CVSRENTRTDTQYF
D gene: NA; J gene: TRBJ2-2; V gene: TRBV30; clone size: NA; CDR3 DNA: TGTGCCTGGACCCCTTGGGAGATGGGCGGGGAGCTGTTTTTT; CDR3 protein: CAWTPWEMGGELFF
D gene: NA; J gene: TRBJ2-3; V gene: TRBV29-1; clone size: many; CDR3 DNA: TGCAGCGTAGGGCAGGTCCAACCCACAGATACGCAGTATTTT; CDR3 protein: CSVGQVQPTDTQYF
D gene: NA; J gene: TRBJ2-1; V gene: TRBV6-5; clone size: NA; CDR3 DNA: TGTGCCAGCAGTTACGCCGACAGGAGCCCTTCCAATGAGCAGTTCTTC; CDR3 protein: CASSYADRSPSNEQFF
D gene: TRBD1; J gene: TRBJ1-1; V gene: TRBV5-1; clone size: NA; CDR3 DNA: TGCGCCAGCGGACGACAGGGAGGGGTTATGAACACTGAAGCTTTCTTT; CDR3 protein: CASGRQGGVMNTEAFF
D gene: NA; J gene: TRBJ1-5; V gene: TRBV12-3/TRBV12-4; clone size: few; CDR3 DNA: TGTGCCAGCAGTCCCCGAGTGGACAAGAATAGCAATCAGCCCCAGCATTTT; CDR3 protein: CASSPRVDKNSNQPQHF
D gene: TRBD2; J gene: TRBJ2-3; V gene: TRBV14; clone size: few; CDR3 DNA: TGTGCCAGCAGCCAAGGTCTAGCGGGAGTCTTTGGCACAGATACGCAGTATTTT; CDR3 protein: CASSQGLAGVFGTDTQYF
D gene: TRBD2; J gene: TRBJ2-5; V gene: TRBV7-2; clone size: NA; CDR3 DNA: TGTGCCAGCAGCTACGGACTAGCGGGCGTTCCCCAGTACTTC; CDR3 protein: CASSYGLAGVPQYF
D gene: TRBD1; J gene: TRBJ2-1; V gene: TRBV5-1; clone size: NA; CDR3 DNA: TGCGCCAGCAGCTCCGGGACAGTGTCCTACAATGAGCAGTTCTTC; CDR3 protein: CASSSGTVSYNEQFF